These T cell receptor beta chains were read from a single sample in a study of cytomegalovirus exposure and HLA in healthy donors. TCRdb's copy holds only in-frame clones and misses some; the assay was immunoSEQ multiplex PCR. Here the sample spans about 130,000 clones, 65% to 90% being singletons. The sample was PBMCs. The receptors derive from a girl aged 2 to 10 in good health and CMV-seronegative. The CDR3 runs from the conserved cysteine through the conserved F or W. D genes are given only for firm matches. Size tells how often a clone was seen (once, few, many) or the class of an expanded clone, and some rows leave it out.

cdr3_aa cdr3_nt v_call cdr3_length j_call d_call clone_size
CASRQTGNTGELFF TGTGCCAGCAGACAGACCGGTAACACCGGGGAGCTGTTTTTT TRBV7-9 14 TRBJ2-2 . .
CASSLPGYGYTF TGTGCCAGCAGCTTACCAGGCTATGGCTACACCTTC TRBV7-9 12 TRBJ1-2 . once
CASSQVPSGGQETQYF TGCGCCAGCAGCCAAGTCCCGAGCGGGGGGCAAGAGACCCAGTACTTC TRBV4-1 16 TRBJ2-5 TRBD2 .
CSVEYRGANTGELFF TGCAGCGTTGAATACAGGGGCGCGAACACCGGGGAGCTGTTTTTT TRBV29-1 15 TRBJ2-2 TRBD1 .
CASSPPGIGFTEAFF TGTGCCAGCAGCCCGCCGGGGATAGGGTTTACTGAAGCTTTCTTT TRBV7-9 15 TRBJ1-1 . .
CASSESGITYGYTF TGTGCCAGCAGTGAAAGCGGGATAACCTATGGCTACACCTTC TRBV2 14 TRBJ1-2 . .
CASSSTRGASYNEQFF TGCGCCAGCAGCTCCACGCGGGGCGCCTCCTACAATGAGCAGTTCTTC TRBV5-1 16 TRBJ2-1 . .
CASSFMDKNTEAFF TGTGCCAGCAGCTTCATGGACAAGAACACTGAAGCTTTCTTT TRBV7-9 14 TRBJ1-1 . few
CASSLVSGAESNYGYTF TGCGCCAGCAGCTTGGTATCAGGGGCCGAGAGTAACTATGGCTACACCTTC TRBV5-1 17 TRBJ1-2 . .
CASSSTGKEQYF TGTGCCAGCAGTTCGACAGGGAAAGAGCAGTACTTC TRBV27 12 TRBJ2-7 TRBD1 .
CASSQDGRGGRNEQFF TGTGCCAGCAGCCAAGATGGGCGGGGGGGCCGCAATGAGCAGTTCTTC TRBV4-2 16 TRBJ2-1 TRBD2 .
CASSLDRGGGYTF TGTGCCAGCAGCTTAGACAGGGGTGGCGGCTACACCTTC TRBV7-9 13 TRBJ1-2 TRBD1 .
CASSYGQNQPQHF TGTGCCAGCAGTTACGGACAGAATCAGCCCCAGCATTTT TRBV6-5 13 TRBJ1-5 . few
CASSQVGLVSYNEQFF TGCGCCAGCAGCCAAGTCGGTCTCGTCTCCTACAATGAGCAGTTCTTC TRBV4-1 16 TRBJ2-1 . .